The present entry profiles one T cell receptor (beta chain) with its context. The data are from a study of blood T cells in healthy people across ages. Donors ranged from roughly 6 to 100 years old and were healthy Caucasians in Russia. Alongside a J-beta primer mix, a sample-barcoded 5' primer served in a second PCR lasting roughly 7 to 11 cycles. MiXCR, applied by TCRdb to the 5' RACE reads, yields one record per CDR3 protein. In the table there are roughly 800,000 distinct CDR3 sequences, approximately 25% of which are singletons. There are 15 residues in the CDR3. Germline V lookup: CDR1 SGHKS, CDR2 YYEKEE (reference sequence). These records were also assigned to another study, of T cells of mothers and their children.

The clonotype was recovered from a boy aged 10-17 years in good health. The specimen was blood. The V call is TRBV5-5, the J call TRBJ2-5, with D possibly TRBD2 on 5 matching bases. The DNA matches TRBJ2-7 better at its end, which makes the J call doubtful. The CDR3 sequence: CASSLQSGWRYEQYF. The CDR3 DNA reads TGTGCCAGCAGCCTTCAATCGGGATGGAGGTACGAGCAGTACTTC.